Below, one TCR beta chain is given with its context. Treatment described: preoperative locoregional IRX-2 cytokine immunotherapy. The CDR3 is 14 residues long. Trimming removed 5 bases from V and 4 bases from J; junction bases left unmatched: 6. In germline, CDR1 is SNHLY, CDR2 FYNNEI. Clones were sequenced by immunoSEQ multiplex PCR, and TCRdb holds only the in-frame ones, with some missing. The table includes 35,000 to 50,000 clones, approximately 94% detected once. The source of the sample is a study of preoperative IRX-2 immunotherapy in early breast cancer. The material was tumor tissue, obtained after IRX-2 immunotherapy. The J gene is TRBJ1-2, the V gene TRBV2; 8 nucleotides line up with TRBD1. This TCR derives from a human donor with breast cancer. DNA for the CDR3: TGTGCCAGCAGTCAAAACAGGGGGGGCTATGGCTACACCTTC. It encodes CASSQNRGGYGYTF.